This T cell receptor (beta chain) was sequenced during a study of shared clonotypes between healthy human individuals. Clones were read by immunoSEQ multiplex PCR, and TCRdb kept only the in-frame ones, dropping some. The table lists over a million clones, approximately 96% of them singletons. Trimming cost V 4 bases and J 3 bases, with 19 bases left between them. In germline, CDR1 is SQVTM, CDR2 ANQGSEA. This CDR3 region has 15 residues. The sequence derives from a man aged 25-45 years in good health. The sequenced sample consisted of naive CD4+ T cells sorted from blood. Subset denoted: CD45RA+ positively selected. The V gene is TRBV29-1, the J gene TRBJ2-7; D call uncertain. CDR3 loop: CSVVLSAPISYEQYF. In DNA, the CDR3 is TGCAGCGTTGTATTATCAGCGCCAATAAGCTACGAGCAGTACTTC.